This note documents a single TCR beta chain sequence. Clones were read by immunoSEQ multiplex PCR, and TCRdb kept only the in-frame ones, dropping some. The table lists approximately 350,000 clones, roughly 87% of them singletons. These data belong to a study of blood T cell repertoires in COVID-19. About the study: Sources were T cells, B-cell-depleted T cells, or PBMCs; the material itself was cDNA or gDNA.

The clonotype was recovered from a woman aged 30 to 39 who had recovered from COVID-19. The sequenced sample was PBMCs or T cells enriched from blood (not recorded which).

The CDR3 sequence: CASSPGAISEAFF. Written as DNA, the CDR3 is TGTGCCAGCAGCCCGGGAGCCATAAGTGAAGCTTTCTTT. The chain couples TRBV28 to TRBJ1-1; the D is unclear. Germline CDR1 is MDHEN and CDR2 is SYDVKM. Trimming removed 6 bases from V and 7 bases from J, with 15 bases in between. CDR3 length: 13 amino acids.